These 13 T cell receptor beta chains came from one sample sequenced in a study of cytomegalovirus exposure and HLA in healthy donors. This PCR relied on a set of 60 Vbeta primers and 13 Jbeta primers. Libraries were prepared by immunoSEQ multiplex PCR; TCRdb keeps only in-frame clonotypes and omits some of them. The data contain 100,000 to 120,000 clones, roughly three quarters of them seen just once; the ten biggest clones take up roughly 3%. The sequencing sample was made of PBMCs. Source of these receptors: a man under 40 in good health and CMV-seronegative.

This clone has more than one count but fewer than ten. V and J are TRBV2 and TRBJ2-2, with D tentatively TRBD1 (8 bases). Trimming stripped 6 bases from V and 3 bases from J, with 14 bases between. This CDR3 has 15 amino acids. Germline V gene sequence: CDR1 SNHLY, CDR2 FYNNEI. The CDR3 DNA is TGTGCCAGCAGCCCCACAGGGGGGGACACCGGGGAGCTGTTTTTT. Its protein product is CASSPTGGDTGELFF.

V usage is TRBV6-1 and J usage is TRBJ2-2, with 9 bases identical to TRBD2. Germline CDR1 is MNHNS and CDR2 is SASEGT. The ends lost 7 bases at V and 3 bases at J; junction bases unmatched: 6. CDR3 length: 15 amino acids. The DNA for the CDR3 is TGTGCCAGCACCCCGGGACTAGCTGACACCGGGGAGCTGTTTTTT. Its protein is CASTPGLADTGELFF.

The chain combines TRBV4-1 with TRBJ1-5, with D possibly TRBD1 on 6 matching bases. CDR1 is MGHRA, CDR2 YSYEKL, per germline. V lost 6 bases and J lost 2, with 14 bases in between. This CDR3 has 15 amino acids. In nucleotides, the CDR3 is TGCGCCAGCAGGGAAGGGGGTAGGGGCAATCAGCCCCAGCATTTT. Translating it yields CASREGGRGNQPQHF.

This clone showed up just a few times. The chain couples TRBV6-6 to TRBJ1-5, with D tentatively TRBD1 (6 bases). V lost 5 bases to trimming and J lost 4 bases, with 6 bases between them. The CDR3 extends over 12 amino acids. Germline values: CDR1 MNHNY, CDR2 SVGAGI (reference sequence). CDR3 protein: CASSTGNQPQHF. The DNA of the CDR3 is TGTGCCAGCAGTACAGGGAATCAGCCCCAGCATTTT.

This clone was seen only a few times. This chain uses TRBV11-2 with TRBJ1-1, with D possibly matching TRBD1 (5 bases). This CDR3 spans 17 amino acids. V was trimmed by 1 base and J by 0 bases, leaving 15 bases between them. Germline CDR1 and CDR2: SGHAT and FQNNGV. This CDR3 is CASSLVLRGTVNTEAFF. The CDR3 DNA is TGTGCCAGCAGCTTAGTCCTCCGGGGGACGGTGAACACTGAAGCTTTCTTT. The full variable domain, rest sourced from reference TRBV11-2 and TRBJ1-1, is EAGVAQSPRYKIIEKRQSVAFWCNPISGHATLYWYQQILGQGPKLLIQFQNNGVVDDSQLPKDRFSAERLKGVDSTLKIQPAKLEDSAVYLCASSLVLRGTVNTEAFFGQGTRLTVV.

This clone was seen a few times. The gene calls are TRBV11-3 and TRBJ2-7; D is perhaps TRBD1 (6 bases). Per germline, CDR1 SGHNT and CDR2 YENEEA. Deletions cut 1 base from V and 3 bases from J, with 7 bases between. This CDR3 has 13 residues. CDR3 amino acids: CASSLGDIYEQYF. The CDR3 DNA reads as TGTGCCAGCAGCTTAGGGGACATCTACGAGCAGTACTTC.

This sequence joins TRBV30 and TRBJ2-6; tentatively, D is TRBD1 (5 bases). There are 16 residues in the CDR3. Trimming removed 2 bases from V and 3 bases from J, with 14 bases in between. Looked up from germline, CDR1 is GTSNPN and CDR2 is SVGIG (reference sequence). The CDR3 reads CAWSSPGLHGANVLTF. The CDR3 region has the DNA TGTGCCTGGAGTTCGCCAGGGCTTCATGGGGCCAACGTCCTGACTTTC.

The CDR3 protein is CASSLRLPEVGTEAFF. In DNA form, the CDR3 reads TGTGCCAGCAGCCTAAGACTCCCGGAAGTGGGCACTGAAGCTTTCTTT. The rearrangement joins TRBV11-2 to TRBJ1-1; D is ambiguous. V lost 5 bases and J lost 4, with 20 bases in between. Germline CDR1 reads SGHAT; CDR2 reads FQNNGV. CDR3 size: 16 residues.

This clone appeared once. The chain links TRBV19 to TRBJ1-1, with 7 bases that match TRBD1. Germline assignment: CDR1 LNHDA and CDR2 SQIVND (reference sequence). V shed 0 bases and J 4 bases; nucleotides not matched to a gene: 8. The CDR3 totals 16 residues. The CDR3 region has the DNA TGTGCCAGTAGTATAGAGAGGGGGCAGGGGGGCACTGAAGCTTTCTTT. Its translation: CASSIERGQGGTEAFF.

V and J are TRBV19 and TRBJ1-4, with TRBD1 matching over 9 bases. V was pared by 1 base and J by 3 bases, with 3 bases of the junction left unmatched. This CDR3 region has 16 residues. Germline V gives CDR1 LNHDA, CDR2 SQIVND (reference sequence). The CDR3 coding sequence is TGTGCCAGTAGTATAGGTAGGGACAGGGCTAATGAAAAACTGTTTTTT. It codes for CASSIGRDRANEKLFF.

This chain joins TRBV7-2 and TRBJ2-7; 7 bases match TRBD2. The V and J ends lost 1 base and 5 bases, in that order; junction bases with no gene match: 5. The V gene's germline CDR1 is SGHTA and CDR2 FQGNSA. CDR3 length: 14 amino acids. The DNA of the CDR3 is TGTGCCAGCAGCTTAGGCGGGAGTAAAAACGAGCAGTACTTC. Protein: CASSLGGSKNEQYF.

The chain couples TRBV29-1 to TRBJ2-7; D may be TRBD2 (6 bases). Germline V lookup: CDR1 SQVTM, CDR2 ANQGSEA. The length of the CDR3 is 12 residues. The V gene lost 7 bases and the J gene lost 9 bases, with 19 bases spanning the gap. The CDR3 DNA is TGCAGCGACACGGATTCCGGGGGTCGGCAGTACTTC. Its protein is CSDTDSGGRQYF.

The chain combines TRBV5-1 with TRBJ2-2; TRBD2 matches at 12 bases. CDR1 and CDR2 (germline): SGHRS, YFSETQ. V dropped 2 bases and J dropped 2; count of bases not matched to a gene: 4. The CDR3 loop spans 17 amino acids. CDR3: CASSLRTSGDNTGELFF. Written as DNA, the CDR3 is TGCGCCAGCAGCTTAAGGACTAGCGGGGATAACACCGGGGAGCTGTTTTTT.